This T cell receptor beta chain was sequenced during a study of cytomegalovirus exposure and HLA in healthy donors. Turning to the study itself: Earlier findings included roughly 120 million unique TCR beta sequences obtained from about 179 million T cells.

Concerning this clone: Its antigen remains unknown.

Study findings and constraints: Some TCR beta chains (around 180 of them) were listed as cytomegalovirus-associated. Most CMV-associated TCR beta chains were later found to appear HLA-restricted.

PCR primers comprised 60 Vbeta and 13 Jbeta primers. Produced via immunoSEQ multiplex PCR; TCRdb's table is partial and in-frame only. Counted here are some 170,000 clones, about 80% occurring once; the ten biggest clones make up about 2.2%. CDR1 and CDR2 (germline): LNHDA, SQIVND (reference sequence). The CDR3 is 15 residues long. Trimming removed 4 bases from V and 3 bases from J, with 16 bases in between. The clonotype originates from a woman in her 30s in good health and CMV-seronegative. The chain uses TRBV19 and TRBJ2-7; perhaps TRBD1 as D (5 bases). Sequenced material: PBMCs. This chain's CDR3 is CASSRQDTSNYEQYF. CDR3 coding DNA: TGTGCCAGTAGTAGGCAGGACACAAGTAACTACGAGCAGTACTTC.